This T cell receptor beta chain derives from a study of shared clonotypes between healthy human individuals. Looking at the study overall: Participating donors consisted of a couple of women and a few men aged 18 to 49.

The V end was cut by 2 bases, the J end by 3 bases, with 5 bases between. CDR3 length: 12 residues. Germline values: CDR1 MNHEY, CDR2 SVGAGI. Whole-study findings and limits: Several donors showed sharing of about 4.7% of naive CD4 clonotypes.

Deep-level assay runs were performed. In the original analysis: ImmunoSEQ only sent back junction sequences with no quality scores, so filtering was done differently. Sequencing was performed with immunoSEQ multiplex PCR; in TCRdb, only in-frame clones are kept and a portion is missing. V, J and clone size derive from that table, while D and trimming were established from the DNA sequence. The sample consists of roughly 530,000 clones, 90% to 97% of them appearing once. In regard to this clone: As yet, its antigen is unknown.

Sequenced: naive CD4+ T cells sorted from blood. Specified subset: CD45RA+ positively selected. The rearrangement uses TRBV6-5 and TRBJ2-7; D is unclear. The sequence came from a woman in her thirties in good health. The CDR3 nucleotides read TGTGCCAGCAGTTACGACAACTACGAGCAGTACTTC. This gives the protein CASSYDNYEQYF.